This TCR beta chain was sequenced in a study of shared clonotypes between healthy human individuals. As defined, naive CD8 cells were CD45RO-negative and positively selected for CCR7, with terminally differentiated effector memory CD45RA+ cells excluded. Germline assignment: CDR1 LGHNA and CDR2 YSLEER. After removal of 2 bases from V and 7 bases from J, the junction contained 8 bases not matched to a gene. CDR3 length: 15 residues. The data were produced by immunoSEQ multiplex PCR, yet TCRdb's version contains in-frame clones alone and is incomplete. This table holds roughly 1,800,000 clones, about 94% found once.

The TCR originated in a man between 18 and 29 years old in good health. The chain joins TRBV4-3 to TRBJ2-1, with TRBD2 matching 7 bases. The sequenced sample consisted of naive CD8+ T cells sorted from blood. CDR3 sequence (DNA): TGCGCCAGCAGCCAACTACTAGCGACTGGTAATGAGCAGTTCTTC. Amino acids: CASSQLLATGNEQFF.